These 22 T cell receptor beta chains originate from one sample sequenced in a study of control samples from healthy donors and cancer patients. Some clones are missing from TCRdb's copy, which holds only in-frame ones; the method was immunoSEQ multiplex PCR. The sample lists 55,000 to 85,000 clones, around 87% occurring once. Input material: PBMCs. All receptors come from a woman aged 45-65 years with head and neck cancer.

This clone was detected a few times. This chain joins TRBV5-1 and TRBJ2-3; 8 nucleotides line up with TRBD2. J gave up 2 bases and V 4 bases, and 9 bases lay outside the gene matches. CDR3 length: 16 amino acids. The germline V gene encodes CDR1 SGHRS and CDR2 YFSETQ. DNA of the CDR3: TGCGCCAGCAGCCTCCGGACTAGCATTACCACAGATACGCAGTATTTT. It translates to CASSLRTSITTDTQYF.

This clone was seen only a few times. The chain uses TRBV11-2 and TRBJ2-2; TRBD1 aligns across 9 bases. The germline V gene encodes CDR1 SGHAT and CDR2 FQNNGV. CDR3 length: 19 amino acids. Unmatched junction bases numbered 17, after V lost 6 bases and J lost 3 bases. The CDR3 DNA follows: TGTGCCAGCAGTCTCCGACAGGGGGGTTTAAACGGGGACACCGGGGAGCTGTTTTTT. It encodes CASSLRQGGLNGDTGELFF. Based on the CDR3 plus reference TRBV11-2 and TRBJ2-2, the full variable domain is EAGVAQSPRYKIIEKRQSVAFWCNPISGHATLYWYQQILGQGPKLLIQFQNNGVVDDSQLPKDRFSAERLKGVDSTLKIQPAKLEDSAVYLCASSLRQGGLNGDTGELFFGEGSRLTVL.

This chain connects TRBV9 to TRBJ1-1; 8 bases are a match to TRBD1. CDR3 length: 15 amino acids. The germline V gene has CDR1 SGDLS and CDR2 YYNGEE. J gave up 3 bases and V 4 bases, and 8 bases lay outside the gene matches. The DNA of the CDR3 is TGTGCCAGCAGCCCGCAGGGGGCCCTGGACACTGAAGCTTTCTTT. Residues: CASSPQGALDTEAFF.

This clone was detected only once. The chain uses TRBV6-1 and TRBJ1-3, with 9 bases matching TRBD1. Trimming cost V 1 base and J 3 bases; bases outside gene matches: 4. The CDR3 extends over 16 amino acids. Germline V lookup: CDR1 MNHNS, CDR2 SASEGT. CDR3 amino acids: CASSEVTGGFGNTIYF. The CDR3 DNA follows: TGTGCCAGCAGTGAAGTGACAGGGGGATTTGGAAACACCATATATTTT.

The genes are TRBV7-9 and TRBJ2-1; either TRBD1 or TRBD2 may fit D (7 bases each). CDR1 is SEHNR, CDR2 FQNEAQ, per germline (reference sequence). V dropped 4 bases and J dropped 8 bases, with 18 bases sitting between them. The CDR3 length is 15 residues. The CDR3 coding sequence is TGTGCCAGCAGCTCCAGGGGGGGCGCGGGACATGAGCAGTTCTTC. This sequence encodes CASSSRGGAGHEQFF.

There are a few counts of this clone. This sequence joins TRBV6-1 and TRBJ1-2, with unresolved D. Trimming cost V 1 base and J 0 bases, with 6 bases left between them. CDR1 MNHNS and CDR2 SASEGT come from the germline V gene. The CDR3 extends over 14 amino acids. CDR3 protein: CASSEGYPNYGYTF. The CDR3 nucleotides are TGTGCCAGCAGTGAAGGGTACCCTAACTATGGCTACACCTTC.

The chain carries TRBV7-2 and TRBJ2-7, with no clear D. There are 13 residues in the CDR3. V lost 5 bases to trimming and J lost 2 bases, with 10 bases between them. Germline V lookup: CDR1 SGHTA, CDR2 FQGNSA. The CDR3 protein is CASSHPGTYEQYF. The CDR3 nucleotides read TGTGCCAGCAGCCACCCAGGAACCTACGAGCAGTACTTC.

This chain connects TRBV30 to TRBJ1-2; no clear D. Germline assignment: CDR1 GTSNPN and CDR2 SVGIG (reference sequence). V was shortened by 3 bases and J by 4 bases, with 18 bases between the two germline ends. The CDR3 is made up of 15 amino acids. The CDR3 loop reads CAWSALLGSSYGYTF. For the CDR3, the DNA is TGTGCCTGGAGCGCCCTACTTGGCTCTTCCTATGGCTACACCTTC. Full variable domain (missing parts from reference TRBV30 and TRBJ1-2): SQTIHQWPATLVQPVGSPLSLECTVEGTSNPNLYWYRQAAGRGLQLLFYSVGIGQISSEVPQNLSASRPQDRQFILSSKKLLLSDSGFYLCAWSALLGSSYGYTFGSGTRLTVV.

Sample share makes this clone medium-sized. The genes are TRBV6-5 and TRBJ1-1, with D possibly TRBD1 on 6 matching bases. This CDR3 is 13 amino acids long. In germline, CDR1 is MNHEY, CDR2 SVGAGI. The V gene lost 7 bases and the J gene lost 6 bases, with 15 bases spanning the gap. This chain's CDR3 is CASTGASLAEAFF. CDR3 coding DNA: TGTGCCAGCACAGGGGCCTCCCTCGCTGAAGCTTTCTTT.

The chain is built from TRBV19 and TRBJ1-1; no clear D gene. CDR1 is LNHDA, CDR2 SQIVND, per germline (reference sequence). The CDR3 consists of 15 residues. With 1 base removed from V and 5 bases from J, the gap between germline ends came to 14 bases. The CDR3 here is CASSIVWVGNTEAFF. CDR3 coding DNA: TGTGCCAGTAGTATAGTATGGGTAGGGAATACTGAAGCTTTCTTT.

The chain recombines TRBV5-1 with TRBJ2-2; D remains ambiguous. This CDR3 is 14 amino acids long. Trimming cost V 6 bases and J 1 base, with 10 bases left between them. CDR1 SGHRS and CDR2 YFSETQ come from the germline V gene. This CDR3 reads CASTWSGNTGELFF. The DNA of the CDR3 is TGCGCCAGCACCTGGAGTGGGAACACCGGGGAGCTGTTTTTT.

Judged by abundance, this clone is medium-sized. The chain combines TRBV5-5 with TRBJ2-7; D is unclear. The CDR3 spans 14 residues. Trimming shortened V by 5 bases and J by 2 bases, and 14 bases separated the two germline ends. CDR1 SGHKS and CDR2 YYEKEE come from the germline V gene (reference sequence). CDR3 loop: CASREMVSAYEQYF. Written as DNA, the CDR3 is TGTGCCAGCAGGGAAATGGTATCAGCCTACGAGCAGTACTTC. Full variable domain (rest looked up from reference TRBV5-5 and TRBJ2-7): DAGVTQSPTHLIKTRGQQVTLRCSPISGHKSVSWYQQVLGQGPQFIFQYYEKEERGRGNFPDRFSARQFPNYSSELNVNALLLGDSALYLCASREMVSAYEQYFGPGTRLTVT.

This rearrangement joins TRBV5-5 to TRBJ1-2; 10 bases map to TRBD1. CDR1 and CDR2 from the germline V gene are SGHKS and YYEKEE (reference sequence). Trimming cost V 4 bases and J 5 bases; bases outside gene matches: 5. The CDR3 has 14 residues. This CDR3 reads CASSKTGGVYGYTF. In nucleotides, the CDR3 is TGTGCCAGCAGCAAGACAGGGGGCGTATATGGCTACACCTTC.

With respect to this clone: Other DNA sequences in the same sample also yield this CDR3. The chain links TRBV30 to TRBJ2-5; TRBD1 matches at 10 bases. V lost 3 bases, J lost 4 bases, and 8 bases stayed unmatched. Germline CDR1 GTSNPN, CDR2 SVGIG (reference sequence). The CDR3 runs 15 residues. CDR3: CAWSKDRGGLETQYF. The CDR3 region has the DNA TGTGCCTGGAGCAAGGACAGGGGGGGCCTAGAGACCCAGTACTTC.

The CDR3 nucleotides read TGTGCCAGCAGTTACTCCTCCAGGGGTAGGACTGAAGCTTTCTTT. Translated, it gives CASSYSSRGRTEAFF. The chain joins TRBV6-2 or TRBV6-3 to TRBJ1-1, with D perhaps TRBD1 (6 bases). Germline CDR1 MNHEY, CDR2 SVGEGT. Trimming stripped 0 bases from V and 5 bases from J, with 13 bases between. The CDR3 runs 15 residues.

This chain joins TRBV28 and TRBJ1-4; 9 nucleotides line up with TRBD1. Trimming cost V 3 bases and J 5 bases; bases outside gene matches: 1. This CDR3 has 14 amino acids. CDR1 and CDR2 from the germline V gene are MDHEN and SYDVKM. CDR3 sequence reads: CASSFTGGNEKLFF. In DNA, the CDR3 is TGTGCCAGCAGTTTTACAGGGGGCAATGAAAAACTGTTTTTT.

The V call is TRBV3-1 (or the pseudogene TRBV3-2), the J call TRBJ2-7; 10 positions match TRBD1. V dropped 1 base and J dropped 0; count of bases not matched to a gene: 6. Germline CDR1 LGHDT, CDR2 YNNKEL (reference sequence). The CDR3 is 17 residues long. Written as DNA, the CDR3 is TGTGCCAGCAGCCAAGTTGGGGGGACAGGGGCCTCCTACGAGCAGTACTTC. The encoded protein is CASSQVGGTGASYEQYF.

The rearrangement uses TRBV14 and TRBJ2-7, with TRBD1 matching over 10 bases. The germline V gene has CDR1 SGHDN and CDR2 FVKESK. This CDR3 has 14 amino acids. With V trimmed by 6 bases and J by 3 bases, 5 bases remained unmatched. The CDR3 spells CASSLGDRGYEQYF. CDR3 coding DNA: TGTGCCAGCAGTCTAGGGGACAGGGGCTACGAGCAGTACTTC.

The J gene is TRBJ2-6, the V gene TRBV30; TRBD2 is a possible D gene (5 bases). Trimming took off 8 bases at V and 4 bases at J, with 9 bases between the two ends. This CDR3 spans 12 amino acids. Germline lookup yields CDR1 GTSNPN and CDR2 SVGIG (reference sequence). The CDR3 spells CALGVGANVLTF. DNA for the CDR3: TGTGCCCTCGGGGTGGGGGCCAACGTCCTGACTTTC. Complete variable domain (other parts from reference TRBV30 and TRBJ2-6): SQTIHQWPATLVQPVGSPLSLECTVEGTSNPNLYWYRQAAGRGLQLLFYSVGIGQISSEVPQNLSASRPQDRQFILSSKKLLLSDSGFYLCALGVGANVLTFGAGSRLTVL.

V is TRBV28 and J is TRBJ2-3; 13 positions match TRBD2. V shed 4 bases and J 0 bases; nucleotides not matched to a gene: 7. The CDR3 runs 18 residues. Per germline, CDR1 MDHEN and CDR2 SYDVKM. The CDR3 nucleotides are TGTGCCAGCAGTTCACCGACTAGCGGGGGGTCAAGCACAGATACGCAGTATTTT. Residues: CASSSPTSGGSSTDTQYF.

The chain couples TRBV6-5 to TRBJ2-3; D unresolved. Trimming left V 4 bases short and J 0 bases short, with 11 bases between. The CDR3 totals 15 residues. CDR1 is MNHEY, CDR2 SVGAGI, per germline. The CDR3 is CASSSPRGSTDTQYF. Here the CDR3 DNA reads TGTGCCAGCAGTTCCCCTAGAGGTAGCACAGATACGCAGTATTTT.

In regard to this clone: The sample contains more than one DNA sequence encoding this CDR3. The J gene is TRBJ2-2, the V gene TRBV7-2; D is undetermined. The germline V gene has CDR1 SGHTA and CDR2 FQGNSA. Trimming stripped 4 bases from V and 1 base from J, with 4 bases between. This CDR3 is 13 amino acids long. The CDR3 spells CASSSKNTGELFF. The DNA of the CDR3 is TGTGCCAGCAGCTCGAAGAACACCGGGGAGCTGTTTTTT.